A single sample is the source of the 25 T cell receptor beta chains below, sequenced in a study of CD8 T cells in ankylosing spondylitis. TCRdb reprocessed the 5' RACE reads with MiXCR, giving one entry per CDR3 protein. The sample holds 250,000 to 300,000 distinct CDR3 sequences, 15% to 20% seen once. Input material: blood, either unsorted or a sorted T cell fraction (not recorded which). The receptors stem from a male donor with ankylosing spondylitis or in good health (not recorded which).

Only a few counts were recorded for this clonotype. This sequence joins TRBV3-1 and TRBJ1-2; D is unresolved. V dropped 3 bases and J dropped 8 bases, with 16 bases sitting between them. CDR3 length: 14 amino acids. CDR1 and CDR2 from the germline V gene are LGHDT and YNNKEL (reference sequence). As DNA, the CDR3 is TGTGCCAGCAGCCAGAGCATAGAAGGTGCGGGCTACACCTTC. Its protein product is CASSQSIEGAGYTF.

This clonotype was recorded a few times. The chain employs TRBV28 and TRBJ2-7, with D perhaps assigned TRBD1 or TRBD2 (5 bases each). From germline, CDR1 is MDHEN and CDR2 SYDVKM. The CDR3 consists of 15 residues. The germline V and J ends were trimmed by 1 base and 2 bases, with 12 bases remaining between them. The CDR3 protein is CASSLSRDLPYEQYV. CDR3 in DNA: TGTGCCAGCAGTTTATCGAGGGACCTCCCCTACGAGCAGTACGTC.

The chain is built from TRBV5-1 and TRBJ2-3; 11 positions match TRBD2. Looked up from germline, CDR1 is SGHRS and CDR2 is YFSETQ. There are 16 residues in the CDR3. V shed 1 base and J 3 bases; nucleotides not matched to a gene: 4. Here the CDR3 reads CASSLTSGRATDTQYF. The CDR3 DNA sequence: TGCGCCAGCAGCTTGACTAGCGGGAGAGCTACAGATACGCAGTATTTT. The variable domain in full, completed from reference TRBV5-1 and TRBJ2-3, reads KAGVTQTPRYLIKTRGQQVTLSCSPISGHRSVSWYQQTPGQGLQFLFEYFSETQRNKGNFPGRFSGRQFSNSRSEMNVSTLELGDSALYLCASSLTSGRATDTQYFGPGTRLTVL.

V and J are TRBV29-1 and TRBJ2-1, with 14 positions matching TRBD2. Germline V gene data show CDR1 as SQVTM and CDR2 as ANQGSEA. The CDR3 consists of 14 residues. The J segment lost 8 bases and the V segment lost 6 bases, leaving 6 bases of the junction unmatched. The chain's CDR3 is CSVGLAGGLYEQFF. DNA of the CDR3: TGCAGCGTCGGACTAGCGGGAGGATTATATGAGCAGTTCTTC.

V usage is TRBV7-2 and J usage is TRBJ2-1; tentative D call: TRBD1 (7 bases). CDR3 length: 13 amino acids. Germline loops: CDR1 SGHTA, CDR2 FQGNSA. V was shortened by 4 bases and J by 8 bases, with 12 bases between the two germline ends. CDR3 in amino acids: CASSSTGRYEQFF. The DNA of the CDR3 is TGTGCCAGCAGCTCGACAGGGAGGTATGAGCAGTTCTTC.

V and J are TRBV10-1 and TRBJ2-7; D may match TRBD1 or TRBD2 (5 bases each). CDR1 WNHNN and CDR2 SYGVQD come from the germline V gene (reference sequence). This CDR3 contains 14 residues. V was pared by 10 bases and J by 6 bases, with 22 bases between. CDR3 coding DNA: TGCGCCAAGATGGCAGCCCTAGCAGACAGCGAGCAGTACGTC. Translated: CAKMAALADSEQYV.

The V call is TRBV7-6, the J call TRBJ2-5; 10 nucleotides align to TRBD2. V was pared by 1 base and J by 5 bases, with 13 bases of the junction left unmatched. The CDR3 loop spans 18 amino acids. Germline CDR1 reads SGHVS; CDR2 reads FNYEAQ. This CDR3 reads CASSLEAASGSGRETQYF. As DNA, the CDR3 is TGTGCCAGCAGCTTAGAGGCGGCTAGCGGGAGCGGTCGGGAGACCCAGTACTTC.

This clonotype was seen ten or more times. It is unclear where the CDR3 begins or ends on the DNA, so no DNA is shown, and the CDR3 is as TCRdb lists it. The chain links TRBV6-5 to TRBJ1-1; the table's D call of TRBD1 was not tested on the DNA. Germline V lookup: CDR1 MNHEY, CDR2 SVGAGI. The CDR3 has 12 amino acids, counting both end residues. CDR3 sequence reads: CASTSGSLGAFF.

The chain couples TRBV24-1 to TRBJ2-2; 7 bases fit TRBD2. Germline CDR1 is KGHDR and CDR2 is SFDVKD. The length of the CDR3 is 13 residues. The trim removed 10 bases at V and 3 bases at J, leaving 4 bases unmatched. Here the CDR3 reads CATGGRDTGELFF. The CDR3 DNA is TGTGCCACGGGAGGGAGGGACACCGGGGAGCTGTTTTTT.

This clonotype turned up a few times. The V and J genes are TRBV5-1 and TRBJ2-1, with D possibly matching TRBD2 (6 bases). The CDR3 contains 17 residues. The germline V gene encodes CDR1 SGHRS and CDR2 YFSETQ. With 5 bases removed from V and 0 bases from J, the gap between germline ends came to 18 bases. CDR3 in DNA: TGCGCCAGCAGTTTCGCAGGCTCGGAGGGCTCCTACAATGAGCAGTTCTTC. Residues: CASSFAGSEGSYNEQFF.

The gene calls are TRBV6-5 and TRBJ1-5; D remains unclear. Trimming stripped 4 bases from V and 8 bases from J, with 18 bases between. The germline V gene encodes CDR1 MNHEY and CDR2 SVGAGI. CDR3 size: 15 residues. The chain's CDR3 is CASSSELGLYEPQHF. CDR3 coding DNA: TGTGCCAGCAGTTCCGAACTTGGGTTATATGAGCCCCAGCATTTT.

There are a few counts of this clonotype. This sequence joins TRBV9 and TRBJ2-3; 11 nucleotides align to TRBD2. Germline assignment: CDR1 SGDLS and CDR2 YYNGEE. The CDR3 totals 16 residues. The junction had 6 bases not matched to a gene; V was cut back by 4 bases and J by 2 bases. CDR3 in amino acids: CASSPRLAGYTDTQYF. DNA for the CDR3: TGTGCCAGCAGCCCCCGACTAGCGGGGTACACAGATACGCAGTATTTT. Full variable domain (missing parts from reference TRBV9 and TRBJ2-3): DSGVTQTPKHLITATGQRVTLRCSPRSGDLSVYWYQQSLDQGLQFLIQYYNGEERAKGNILERFSAQQFPDLHSELNLSSLELGDSALYFCASSPRLAGYTDTQYFGPGTRLTVL.

This chain uses TRBV6-1 with TRBJ1-4, with 7 bases lining up with TRBD1. The CDR3 length is 15 residues. The V gene end was trimmed by 6 bases and the J gene end by 3 bases; junction bases not matched to a gene: 7. Germline-derived CDR1 and CDR2 are MNHNS and SASEGT. Here the CDR3 DNA reads TGTGCCAGCAGCAAGGGGGCGCCGGCTAATGAAAAACTGTTTTTT. This translates into CASSKGAPANEKLFF.

This chain's CDR3 is CASSPGVAHNEQFF. CDR3 DNA: TGTGCCAGCAGCCCGGGTGTAGCACACAATGAGCAGTTCTTC. The chain has TRBV7-3 and TRBJ2-1; D not resolved. The CDR3 spans 14 residues. Germline V CDR1 and CDR2: SGHTA, FQGTGA. Trimming left V 5 bases short and J 5 bases short, with 13 bases between.

The rearrangement joins TRBV6-1 to TRBJ2-1; 11 bases agree with TRBD1. CDR3 length equals 14 residues. The junction had 2 bases not matched to a gene; V was cut back by 4 bases and J by 6 bases. Germline V gene data show CDR1 as MNHNS and CDR2 as SASEGT. CDR3 protein: CASSVGTGGNEQFF. The DNA of the CDR3 is TGTGCCAGCAGTGTTGGGACAGGGGGCAATGAGCAGTTCTTC.

The table lists this clonotype with a few counts. The V call is TRBV12-3 or TRBV12-4, the J call TRBJ2-1; the match to TRBD1 covers 7 bases. Germline trimming cut 7 bases from V and 13 bases from J; bases unmatched to any gene: 10. CDR3 length equals 12 residues. The CDR3, as DNA: TGTGCCAGCACCCGCTCCGGGACAGCTCAGTTCTTC. It specifies CASTRSGTAQFF.

This clonotype was observed a few times. The chain carries TRBV4-2 and TRBJ2-1, with 7 positions matching TRBD1. CDR1 and CDR2 (germline): LGHNA, YNFKEQ. V lost 2 bases to trimming and J lost 4 bases; unmatched junction nucleotides: 5. The CDR3 is 15 amino acids. The CDR3 nucleotides read TGTGCCAGCAGCCAACAGGGGGACCCTTACAATGAGCAGTTCTTC. Translation: CASSQQGDPYNEQFF.

The rearrangement links TRBV5-1 to TRBJ2-2; no clear D gene. Trimming cost V 0 bases and J 2 bases, with 8 bases left between them. Looked up from germline, CDR1 is SGHRS and CDR2 is YFSETQ. The CDR3 loop spans 15 amino acids. CDR3 coding DNA: TGCGCCAGCAGCTTGGTCAGCGCAAACACCGGGGAGCTGTTTTTT. This codes for CASSLVSANTGELFF.

This sequence joins TRBV18 and TRBJ2-1; D unresolved. The CDR3 totals 13 residues. Trimming cost V 0 bases and J 7 bases, with 7 bases left between them. Germline CDR1 is KGHSH and CDR2 is LQKENI. CDR3 bases: TGTGCCAGCTCACCACCTTCCGGGAATGAGCAGTTCTTC. Amino acid sequence: CASSPPSGNEQFF.

The V call is TRBV6-5, the J call TRBJ2-1; D may correspond to TRBD1 or TRBD2 (5 bases each). CDR3 length equals 18 residues. Germline-derived CDR1 and CDR2 are MNHEY and SVGAGI. V was trimmed by 1 base and J by 8 bases, leaving 24 bases between them. The CDR3 spells CASSYLGRDAVSPHEQFF. The DNA for the CDR3 is TGTGCCAGCAGTTACTTGGGCAGGGACGCAGTGTCGCCCCATGAGCAGTTCTTC.

The rearrangement joins TRBV12-3 or TRBV12-4 to TRBJ2-7; TRBD2 is a possible D gene (5 bases). This CDR3 comprises 13 residues. V lost 6 bases, J lost 4 bases, and 13 bases lay in between. As DNA, the CDR3 is TGTGCCAGCAGGCGGGCGAACTTTTACGAGCAGTACGTC. It encodes CASRRANFYEQYV.

The chain is built from TRBV6-5 and TRBJ1-5, with TRBD1 identical over 7 bases. CDR3 length: 14 residues. V dropped 4 bases and J dropped 3; count of bases not matched to a gene: 3. CDR1 is MNHEY, CDR2 SVGAGI, per germline. The CDR3 here is CASSLQGFNQPQHF. The CDR3 DNA reads TGTGCCAGCAGTTTACAGGGGTTCAATCAGCCCCAGCATTTT.

This sequence joins TRBV12-3 or TRBV12-4 and TRBJ2-2; 7 bases align to TRBD1. J lost 3 bases, V lost 4 bases, and 5 bases had no gene match. This CDR3 comprises 15 residues. Written as DNA, the CDR3 is TGTGCCAGCAGTTCGCACGGGACAGACACCGGGGAGCTGTTTTTT. It specifies CASSSHGTDTGELFF.

This chain links TRBV2 with TRBJ1-1; TRBD1 might be the D (6 bases). This CDR3 comprises 12 residues. Trimming pared 4 bases from V and 6 bases from J, leaving 9 bases between. CDR1 is SNHLY and CDR2 is FYNNEI in the germline V gene. The DNA of the CDR3 is TGTGCCAGCAGTGGGACAGTTCCTGAAGCTTTCTTT. This translates into CASSGTVPEAFF.

This clonotype was seen ten or more times. The chain links TRBV29-1 to TRBJ1-1; the D is unclear. Germline V CDR1 and CDR2: SQVTM, ANQGSEA. Trimming removed 0 bases at V and 1 base at J, with 6 bases between. The CDR3 has 13 amino acids. The CDR3 spells CSVEEHANTEAFF. The CDR3 nucleotides read TGCAGCGTTGAAGAACACGCGAACACTGAAGCTTTCTTT. Full variable domain (remainder filled in from reference TRBV29-1 and TRBJ1-1): SAVISQKPSRDICQRGTSLTIQCQVDSQVTMMFWYRQQPGQSLTLIATANQGSEATYESGFVIDKFPISRPNLTFSTLTVSNMSPEDSSIYLCSVEEHANTEAFFGQGTRLTVV.